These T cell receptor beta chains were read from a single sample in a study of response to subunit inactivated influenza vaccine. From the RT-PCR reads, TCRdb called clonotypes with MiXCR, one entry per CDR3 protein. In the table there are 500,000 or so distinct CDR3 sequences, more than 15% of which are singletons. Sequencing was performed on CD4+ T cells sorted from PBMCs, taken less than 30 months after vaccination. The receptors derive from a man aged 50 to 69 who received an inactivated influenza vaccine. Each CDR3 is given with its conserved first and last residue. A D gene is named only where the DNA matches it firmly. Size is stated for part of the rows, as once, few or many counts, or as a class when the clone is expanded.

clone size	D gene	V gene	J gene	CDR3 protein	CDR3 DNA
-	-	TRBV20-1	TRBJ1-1	CSACRFRDWMNTEAFF	TGCAGTGCCTGCAGGTTTCGGGACTGGATGAACACTGAAGCTTTCTTT
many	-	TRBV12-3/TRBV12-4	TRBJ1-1	CASSLAENTEAFF	TGTGCCAGCAGCTTAGCAGAGAACACTGAAGCTTTCTTT
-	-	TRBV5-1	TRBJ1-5	CASSLAGLGNQPQHF	TGCGCCAGCAGCTTGGCTGGCCTGGGCAATCAGCCCCAGCATTTT
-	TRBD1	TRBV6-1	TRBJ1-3	CASSPGTDPYRDTIYF	TGTGCCAGCAGCCCCGGGACAGACCCGTACCGGGACACCATATATTTT
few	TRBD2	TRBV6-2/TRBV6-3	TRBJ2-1	CASSYAGTRSNEQFF	TGTGCCAGCAGTTACGCCGGGACTAGAAGCAATGAGCAGTTCTTC
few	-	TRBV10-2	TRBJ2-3	CASATGNTQYF	TGCGCCAGCGCAACCGGCAATACGCAGTATTTT
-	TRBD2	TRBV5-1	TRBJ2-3	CASSFEAGVRADTQYF	TGCGCCAGCAGCTTTGAAGCGGGAGTGAGGGCAGATACGCAGTATTTT
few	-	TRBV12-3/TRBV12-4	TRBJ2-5	CASSVRGHQETQYF	TGTGCCAGCTCCGTGCGGGGGCACCAAGAGACCCAGTACTTC
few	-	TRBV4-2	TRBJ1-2	CASSPSSGESGYTF	TGTGCCAGCAGCCCATCCTCAGGGGAGAGTGGCTACACCTTC
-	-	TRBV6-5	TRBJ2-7	CASSYSILRGASYEQYF	TGTGCCAGCAGTTACTCGATTCTCCGGGGGGCCTCCTACGAGCAGTACTTC
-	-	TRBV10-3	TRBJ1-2	CATSSDPGANYGYTF	TGTGCCACCAGTTCTGACCCAGGAGCTAACTATGGCTACACCTTC
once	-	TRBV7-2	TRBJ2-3	CANSSKRASTDTQYF	TGTGCCAACAGTTCGAAGAGGGCGAGTACAGATACGCAGTATTTT
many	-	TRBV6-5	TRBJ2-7	CASSYSIPVYEQYF	TGTGCCAGCAGTTACTCGATACCGGTTTACGAGCAGTACTTC
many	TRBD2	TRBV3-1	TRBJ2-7	CASSQAGTSRNEQYF	TGTGCCAGCAGCCAAGCTGGGACTAGCCGGAACGAGCAGTACTTC
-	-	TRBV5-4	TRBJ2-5	CASSLAVLQGGHFRETQYF	TGTGCCAGCAGCTTGGCGGTTTTACAAGGAGGTCATTTCAGAGAGACCCAGTACTTC
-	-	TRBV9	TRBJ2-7	CASSVEWQPYEQYF	TGTGCCAGCAGCGTAGAGTGGCAGCCCTACGAGCAGTACTTC
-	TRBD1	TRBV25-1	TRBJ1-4	CASSRPGTGNEKLFF	TGTGCCAGCAGTAGACCCGGGACAGGGAATGAAAAACTGTTTTTT
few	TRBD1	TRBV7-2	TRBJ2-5	CASKTGGQLETQYF	TGTGCCAGCAAAACAGGGGGCCAATTGGAGACCCAGTACTTC
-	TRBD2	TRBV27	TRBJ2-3	CASRLAGGPADTQYF	TGTGCCAGCAGATTAGCGGGAGGGCCGGCAGATACGCAGTATTTT
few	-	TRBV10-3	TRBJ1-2	CAISEDRASYGYTF	TGTGCCATCAGTGAAGACAGAGCCTCCTATGGCTACACCTTC
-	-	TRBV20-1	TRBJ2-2	CSALNSGTPQNTGELFF	TGCAGTGCTTTGAACTCCGGGACCCCCCAGAACACCGGGGAGCTGTTTTTT
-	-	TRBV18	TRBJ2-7	CATSVAGLGEQYF	TGTGCCACCTCGGTAGCAGGGCTGGGTGAGCAGTACTTC
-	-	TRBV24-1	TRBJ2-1	CATSDFLGLEQFF	TGTGCCACCAGTGATTTTTTGGGACTTGAGCAGTTCTTC
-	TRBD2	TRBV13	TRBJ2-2	CASSIPPGLAGAPRTRTGELFF	TGTGCCAGCAGCATACCGCCGGGACTAGCGGGAGCCCCCCGAACGAGAACCGGGGAGCTGTTTTTT
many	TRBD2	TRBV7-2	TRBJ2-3	CASSLGTSWNTDTQYF	TGTGCCAGCAGCTTAGGGACTAGTTGGAACACAGATACGCAGTATTTT
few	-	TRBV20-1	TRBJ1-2	CSATQGGGYTF	TGCAGTGCTACACAGGGTGGGGGCTACACCTTC
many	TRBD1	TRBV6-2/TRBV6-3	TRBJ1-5	CASSWDSANQPQHF	TGTGCCAGCAGTTGGGACAGTGCCAATCAGCCCCAGCATTTT
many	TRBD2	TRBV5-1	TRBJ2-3	CASSLWAGVFTDTQYF	TGCGCCAGCAGCTTGTGGGCGGGAGTATTCACAGATACGCAGTATTTT
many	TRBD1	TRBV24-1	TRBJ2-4	CATSDSAGGPQLAKNIQYF	TGTGCCACCAGTGATTCGGCAGGGGGCCCCCAACTAGCCAAAAACATTCAGTACTTC
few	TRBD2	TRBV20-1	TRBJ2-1	CSATGTSTYNEQFF	TGCAGTGCAACCGGGACTAGCACCTACAATGAGCAGTTCTTC
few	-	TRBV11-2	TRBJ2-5	CASSEFAVQTQYF	TGTGCCAGCAGCGAATTTGCAGTCCAGACCCAGTACTTC
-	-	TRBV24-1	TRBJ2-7	CATSEANSYEQYF	TGTGCCACCAGTGAAGCTAACAGCTACGAGCAGTACTTC
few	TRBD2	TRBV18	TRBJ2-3	CASSPQAGVTDTQYF	TGTGCCAGCTCACCACAAGCGGGAGTCACAGATACGCAGTATTTT
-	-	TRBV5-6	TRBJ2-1	CASSLNRGYNEQFF	TGTGCCAGCAGCTTGAATCGGGGATACAATGAGCAGTTCTTC
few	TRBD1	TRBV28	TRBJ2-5	CASSSNQGVKVTQYF	TGTGCCAGCAGTTCAAATCAGGGGGTCAAGGTGACCCAGTACTTC
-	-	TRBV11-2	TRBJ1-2	CASSLGGGETGYTF	TGTGCCAGCAGCTTAGGTGGAGGGGAGACGGGCTACACCTTC
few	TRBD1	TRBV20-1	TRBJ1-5	CSAYLVGQGNQPQHF	TGCAGTGCTTACCTGGTTGGACAGGGCAATCAGCCCCAGCATTTT
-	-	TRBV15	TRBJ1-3	CATSRDNSPPGNTIYF	TGTGCCACCAGCAGAGATAACAGCCCGCCTGGAAACACCATATATTTT
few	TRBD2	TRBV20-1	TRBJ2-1	CSARDLLAVGNEQFF	TGCAGTGCTAGAGACCTTCTAGCGGTGGGAAATGAGCAGTTCTTC
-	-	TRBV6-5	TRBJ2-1	CASSYQPRGLNEQFF	TGTGCCAGCAGTTACCAGCCTAGAGGATTGAATGAGCAGTTCTTC
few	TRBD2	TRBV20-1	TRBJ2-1	CSASDPPSGSGFF	TGCAGTGCCAGTGATCCCCCTAGCGGGAGCGGGTTCTTC
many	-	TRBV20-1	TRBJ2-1	CSAARYPNEQFF	TGCAGTGCAGCCCGGTATCCGAATGAGCAGTTCTTC
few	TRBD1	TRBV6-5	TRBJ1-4	CASSYSALRTGLNEKLFF	TGTGCCAGCAGTTACTCGGCCCTGAGGACAGGGCTCAATGAAAAACTGTTTTTT
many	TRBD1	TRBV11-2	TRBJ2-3	CASSLQGARVDTQYF	TGTGCCAGCAGCTTACAGGGGGCGCGGGTAGATACGCAGTATTTT
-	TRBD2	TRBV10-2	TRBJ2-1	CATETSGGGNEQFF	TGCGCCACGGAGACTAGCGGGGGGGGAAATGAGCAGTTCTTC
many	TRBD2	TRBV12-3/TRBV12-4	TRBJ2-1	CASRKTSGGAGEQFF	TGTGCCAGCAGGAAAACTAGCGGGGGGGCCGGTGAGCAGTTCTTC
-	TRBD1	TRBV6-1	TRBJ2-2	CASNRDRETGELFF	TGTGCCAGTAACCGGGACAGGGAAACCGGGGAGCTGTTTTTT